Listed below are T cell receptor beta chains from one sample, sequenced in a study of cytomegalovirus exposure and HLA in healthy donors. The table came from immunoSEQ multiplex PCR; TCRdb's copy has only in-frame clones and leaves some out. The data contain 50,000 to 80,000 clones, over 85% of them singletons. The material sequenced was PBMCs. These receptors were collected from a young woman in good health and CMV-seropositive. The conserved cysteine and the conserved F or W are not part of the CDR3 here. For some rows the clone size is stated as once, few or many, or as a class when expanded; others skip it.

clone size: NA; J gene: TRBJ2-1; V gene: TRBV28; CDR3 protein: ASSVGGRTDNEQF
clone size: NA; J gene: TRBJ2-1; V gene: TRBV30; CDR3 protein: AWAGTGYNEQF
clone size: NA; J gene: TRBJ2-7; V gene: TRBV18; CDR3 protein: ASSPPLLWDNSYEQY
clone size: NA; J gene: TRBJ2-7; V gene: TRBV7-2; CDR3 protein: ASSSWDTPTYEQY
clone size: NA; J gene: TRBJ2-1; V gene: TRBV4-3; CDR3 protein: ASSQGTSGSNSYNEQF
clone size: once; J gene: TRBJ2-3; V gene: TRBV5-4; CDR3 protein: ASSLSQGFVIRDTQY
clone size: NA; J gene: TRBJ1-5; V gene: TRBV19; CDR3 protein: ASNRGPHQPQH
clone size: NA; J gene: TRBJ2-4; V gene: TRBV4-1; CDR3 protein: ASSQGLATDIQY
clone size: NA; J gene: TRBJ1-4; V gene: TRBV18; CDR3 protein: ASSPAGGRVTNEKLF
clone size: NA; J gene: TRBJ2-7; V gene: TRBV27; CDR3 protein: ASSLPGTGLREQY
clone size: few; J gene: TRBJ2-5; V gene: TRBV6-1; CDR3 protein: ASSESLGGPETQY
clone size: NA; J gene: TRBJ1-1; V gene: TRBV28; CDR3 protein: ASSSGGQGNTEAF
clone size: NA; J gene: TRBJ1-2; V gene: TRBV9; CDR3 protein: ASSIGTGESYGYT